This T cell receptor beta chain was obtained from a study of blood T cell repertoires in COVID-19. The overall study: Samples representing acute and convalescent COVID-19 were sourced from the United States, Italy and Spain.

Germline values: CDR1 SEHNR, CDR2 FQNEAQ (reference sequence). The CDR3 is made up of 16 amino acids. The trim removed 5 bases at V and 1 base at J, leaving 7 bases unmatched. Per the original methods: It was from reference gene primer amplification that nucleated cell counts were estimated. Here immunoSEQ multiplex PCR was the method, and the copy in TCRdb shows in-frame clones only, minus some. The V and J calls and clone size come from that table; D and trimming were worked out from the DNA. The sample includes 80,000 to 100,000 clones, 65% to 85% of them seen just once. Sequences were obtained from peripheral blood. J is TRBJ2-2 and V is TRBV7-9; TRBD1 aligns across 7 bases. The receptor was isolated from a man in his 60s with acute or convalescent COVID-19. The CDR3 loop is CASSTYRGENTGELFF. CDR3 coding DNA: TGTGCCAGCAGCACCTACAGGGGTGAGAACACCGGGGAGCTGTTTTTT.